This TCR beta chain was captured in a study of T cell repertoires in cytomegalovirus infection. Note on this clonotype: Its target is not known.

TCRdb re-called the reads with MiXCR, one entry per CDR3 protein. Of around 900,000 distinct CDR3 sequences detected, approximately 31% appear once; the ten largest clones hold around an eighth. The V gene's germline CDR1 is ENHRY and CDR2 SYGVKD. The CDR3 runs 18 residues. V was pared by 6 bases and J by 0 bases, with 18 bases between. The sequences come from cultured CD8+ T cells from PBMCs, collected from culture after CMV antigen stimulation. The chain is built from TRBV10-3 and TRBJ2-6; D could derive from TRBD1 or TRBD2 (5 bases each). The source is a human donor in good health (CMV status not recorded). Some clones in this sample may be carry-over from other donors' samples. CDR3 bases: TGTGCCATCAGACAGGACGGACTCGGTACCTCTGGGGCCAACGTCCTGACTTTC. It codes for CAIRQDGLGTSGANVLTF.